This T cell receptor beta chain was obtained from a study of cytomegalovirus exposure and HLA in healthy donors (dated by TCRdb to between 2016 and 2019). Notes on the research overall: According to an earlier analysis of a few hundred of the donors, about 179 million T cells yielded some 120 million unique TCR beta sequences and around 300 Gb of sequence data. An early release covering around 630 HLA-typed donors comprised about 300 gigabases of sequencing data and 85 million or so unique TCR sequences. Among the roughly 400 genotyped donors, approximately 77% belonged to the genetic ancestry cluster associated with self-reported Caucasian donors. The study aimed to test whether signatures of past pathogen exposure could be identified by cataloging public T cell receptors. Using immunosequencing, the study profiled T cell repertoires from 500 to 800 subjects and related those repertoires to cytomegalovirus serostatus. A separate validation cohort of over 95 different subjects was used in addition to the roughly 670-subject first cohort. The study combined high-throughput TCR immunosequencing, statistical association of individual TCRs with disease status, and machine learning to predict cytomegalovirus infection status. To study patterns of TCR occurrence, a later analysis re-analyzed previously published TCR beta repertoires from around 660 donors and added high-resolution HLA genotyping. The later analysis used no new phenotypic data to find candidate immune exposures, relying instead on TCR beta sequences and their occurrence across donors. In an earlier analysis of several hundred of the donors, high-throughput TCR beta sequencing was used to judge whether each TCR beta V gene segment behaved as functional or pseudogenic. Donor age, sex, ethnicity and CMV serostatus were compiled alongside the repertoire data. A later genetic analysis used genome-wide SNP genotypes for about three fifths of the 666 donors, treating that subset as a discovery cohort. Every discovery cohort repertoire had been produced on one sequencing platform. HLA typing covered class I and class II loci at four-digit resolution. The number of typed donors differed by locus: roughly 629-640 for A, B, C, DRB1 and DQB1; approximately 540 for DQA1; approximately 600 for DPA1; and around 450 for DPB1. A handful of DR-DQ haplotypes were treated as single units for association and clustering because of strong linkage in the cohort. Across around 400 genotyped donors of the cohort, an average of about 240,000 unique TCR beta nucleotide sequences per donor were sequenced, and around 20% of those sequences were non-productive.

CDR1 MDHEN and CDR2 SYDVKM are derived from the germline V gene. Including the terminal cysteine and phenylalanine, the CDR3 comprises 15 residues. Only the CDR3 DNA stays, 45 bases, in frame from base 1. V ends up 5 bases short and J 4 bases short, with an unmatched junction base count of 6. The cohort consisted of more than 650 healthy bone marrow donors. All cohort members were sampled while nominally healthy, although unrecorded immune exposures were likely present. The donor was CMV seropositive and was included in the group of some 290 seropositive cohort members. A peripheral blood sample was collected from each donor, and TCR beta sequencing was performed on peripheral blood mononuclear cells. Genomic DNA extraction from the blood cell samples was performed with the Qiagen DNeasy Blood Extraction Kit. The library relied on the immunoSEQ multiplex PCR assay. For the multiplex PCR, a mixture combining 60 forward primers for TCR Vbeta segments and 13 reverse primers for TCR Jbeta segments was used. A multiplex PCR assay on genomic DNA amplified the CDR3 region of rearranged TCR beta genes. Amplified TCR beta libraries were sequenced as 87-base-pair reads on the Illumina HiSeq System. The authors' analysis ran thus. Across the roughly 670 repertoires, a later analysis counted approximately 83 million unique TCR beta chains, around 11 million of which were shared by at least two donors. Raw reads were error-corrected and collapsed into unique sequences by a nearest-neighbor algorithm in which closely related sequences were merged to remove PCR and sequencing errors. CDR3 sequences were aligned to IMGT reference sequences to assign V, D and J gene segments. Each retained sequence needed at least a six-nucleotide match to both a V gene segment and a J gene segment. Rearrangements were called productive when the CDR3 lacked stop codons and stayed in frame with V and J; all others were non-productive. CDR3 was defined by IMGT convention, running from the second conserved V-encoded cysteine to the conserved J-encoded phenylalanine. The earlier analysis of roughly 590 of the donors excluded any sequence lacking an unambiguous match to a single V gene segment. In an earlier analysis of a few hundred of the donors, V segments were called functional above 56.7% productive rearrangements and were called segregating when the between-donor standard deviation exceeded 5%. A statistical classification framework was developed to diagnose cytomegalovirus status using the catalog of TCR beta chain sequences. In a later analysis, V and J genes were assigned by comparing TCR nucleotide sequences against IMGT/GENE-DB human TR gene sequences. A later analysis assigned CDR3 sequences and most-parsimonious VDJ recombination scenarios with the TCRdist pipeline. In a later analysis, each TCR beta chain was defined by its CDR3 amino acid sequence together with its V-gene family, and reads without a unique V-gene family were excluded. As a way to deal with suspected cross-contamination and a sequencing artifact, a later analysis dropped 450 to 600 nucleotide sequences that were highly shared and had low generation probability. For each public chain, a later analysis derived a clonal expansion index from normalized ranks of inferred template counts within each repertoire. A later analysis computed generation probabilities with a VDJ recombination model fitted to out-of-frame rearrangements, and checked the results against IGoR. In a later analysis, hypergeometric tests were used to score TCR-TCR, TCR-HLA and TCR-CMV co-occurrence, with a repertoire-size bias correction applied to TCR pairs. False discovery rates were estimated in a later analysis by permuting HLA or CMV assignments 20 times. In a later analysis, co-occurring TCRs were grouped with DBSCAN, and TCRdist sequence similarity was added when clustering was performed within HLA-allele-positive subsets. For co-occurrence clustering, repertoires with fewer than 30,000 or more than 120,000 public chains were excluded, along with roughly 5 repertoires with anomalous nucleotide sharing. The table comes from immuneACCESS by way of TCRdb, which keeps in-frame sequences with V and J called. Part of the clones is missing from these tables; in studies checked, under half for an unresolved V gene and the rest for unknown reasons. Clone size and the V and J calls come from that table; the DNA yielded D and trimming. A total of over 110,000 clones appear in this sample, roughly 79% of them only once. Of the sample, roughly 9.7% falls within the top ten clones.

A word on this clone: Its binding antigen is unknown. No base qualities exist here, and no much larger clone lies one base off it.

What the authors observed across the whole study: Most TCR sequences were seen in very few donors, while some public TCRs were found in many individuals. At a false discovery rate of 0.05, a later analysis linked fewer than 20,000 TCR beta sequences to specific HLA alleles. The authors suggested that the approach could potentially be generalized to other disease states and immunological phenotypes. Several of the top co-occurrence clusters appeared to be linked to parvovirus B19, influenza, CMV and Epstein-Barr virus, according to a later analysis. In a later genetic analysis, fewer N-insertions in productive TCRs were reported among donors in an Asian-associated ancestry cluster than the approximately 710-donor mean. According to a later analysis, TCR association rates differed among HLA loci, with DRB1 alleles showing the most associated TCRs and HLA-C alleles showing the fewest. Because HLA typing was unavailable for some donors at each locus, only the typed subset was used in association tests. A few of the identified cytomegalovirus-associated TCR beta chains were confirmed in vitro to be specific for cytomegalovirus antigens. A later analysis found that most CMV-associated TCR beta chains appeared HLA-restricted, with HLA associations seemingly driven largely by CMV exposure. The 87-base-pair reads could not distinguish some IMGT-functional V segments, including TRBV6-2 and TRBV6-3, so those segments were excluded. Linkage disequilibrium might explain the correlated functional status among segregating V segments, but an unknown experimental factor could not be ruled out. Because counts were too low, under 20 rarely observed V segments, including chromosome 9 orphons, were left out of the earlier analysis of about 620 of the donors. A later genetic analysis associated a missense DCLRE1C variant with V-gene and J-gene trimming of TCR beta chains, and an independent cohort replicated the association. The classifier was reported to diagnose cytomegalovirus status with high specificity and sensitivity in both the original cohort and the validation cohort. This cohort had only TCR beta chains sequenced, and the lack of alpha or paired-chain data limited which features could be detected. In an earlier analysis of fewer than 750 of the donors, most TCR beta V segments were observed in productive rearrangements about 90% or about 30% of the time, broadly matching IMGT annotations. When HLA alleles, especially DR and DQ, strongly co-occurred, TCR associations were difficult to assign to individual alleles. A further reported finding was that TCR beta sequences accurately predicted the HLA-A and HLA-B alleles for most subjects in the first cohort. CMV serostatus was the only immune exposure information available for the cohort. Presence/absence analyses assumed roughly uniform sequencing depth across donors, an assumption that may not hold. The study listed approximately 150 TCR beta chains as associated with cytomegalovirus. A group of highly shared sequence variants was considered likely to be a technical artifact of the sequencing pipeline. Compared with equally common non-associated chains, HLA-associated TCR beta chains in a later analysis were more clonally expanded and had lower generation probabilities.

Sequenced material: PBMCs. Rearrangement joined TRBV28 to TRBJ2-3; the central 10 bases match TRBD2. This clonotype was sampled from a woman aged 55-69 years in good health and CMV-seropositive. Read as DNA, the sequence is TGTGCCAGCAGTCCAAGACTAGCGGGTGCAGATACGCAGTATTTT. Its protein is CASSPRLAGADTQYF.